This TCR beta chain was sequenced in a study of OX40 agonist ivuxolimab in advanced cancers. Profiling relied on immunoSEQ multiplex PCR, and the TCRdb table lists in-frame clones only, not all of them. The sample lists some 100,000 clones, around 89% occurring once. A word on this clone: As yet, its antigen is unknown.

With autoimmune disease history or systemic immunosuppression, patients were excluded. General observations from the study: Which antigen the expanded peripheral T cells recognized is unknown.

The V segment lost 7 bases and the J segment 0 bases; nucleotides outside the gene matches: 2. The CDR3 covers 13 residues. CDR1 and CDR2 (germline): LNHDA, SQIVND (reference sequence). The clonotype originates from an adult with an advanced solid tumor such as melanoma, head and neck, liver or kidney cancer. The rearrangement uses TRBV19 and TRBJ1-1; 7 bases fit TRBD1. This specimen consisted of CD4+ or CD8+ T cells sorted from blood, obtained in a trial of the OX40 agonist ivuxolimab. The CDR3 reads CASMGQLNTEAFF. CDR3 sequence (DNA): TGTGCCAGTATGGGACAGCTGAACACTGAAGCTTTCTTT.